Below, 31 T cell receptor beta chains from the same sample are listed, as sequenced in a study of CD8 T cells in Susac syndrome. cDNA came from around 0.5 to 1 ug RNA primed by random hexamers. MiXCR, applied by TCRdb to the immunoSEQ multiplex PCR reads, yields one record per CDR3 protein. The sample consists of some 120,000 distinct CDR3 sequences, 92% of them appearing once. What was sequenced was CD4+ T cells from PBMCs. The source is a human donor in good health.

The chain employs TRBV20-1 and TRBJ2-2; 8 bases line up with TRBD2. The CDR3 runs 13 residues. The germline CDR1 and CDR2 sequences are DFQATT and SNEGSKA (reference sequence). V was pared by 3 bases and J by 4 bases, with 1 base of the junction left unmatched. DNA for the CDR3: TGCAGTGCTAGCCGGGGGGGCACCGGGGAGCTGTTTTTT. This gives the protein CSASRGGTGELFF.

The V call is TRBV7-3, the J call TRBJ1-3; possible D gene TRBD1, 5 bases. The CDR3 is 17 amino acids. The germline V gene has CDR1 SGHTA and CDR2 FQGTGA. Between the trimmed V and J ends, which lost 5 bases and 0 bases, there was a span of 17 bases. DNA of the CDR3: TGTGCCAGCAGCCCGAAGACAGTACCCAGCTCTGGAAACACCATATATTTT. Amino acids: CASSPKTVPSSGNTIYF.

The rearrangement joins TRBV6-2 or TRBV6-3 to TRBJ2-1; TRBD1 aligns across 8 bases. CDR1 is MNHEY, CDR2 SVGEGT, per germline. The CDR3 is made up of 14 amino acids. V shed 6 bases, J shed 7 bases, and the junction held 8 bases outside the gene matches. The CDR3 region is CASRKQGVWNEQFF. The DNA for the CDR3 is TGTGCCAGCAGGAAACAGGGGGTATGGAATGAGCAGTTCTTC.

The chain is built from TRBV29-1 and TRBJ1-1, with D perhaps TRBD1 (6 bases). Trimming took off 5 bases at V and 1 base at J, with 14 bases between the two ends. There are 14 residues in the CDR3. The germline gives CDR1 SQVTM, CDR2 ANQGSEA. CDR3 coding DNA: TGCAGCGTTTGGAGGGGGTCAGGGAACACTGAAGCTTTCTTT. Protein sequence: CSVWRGSGNTEAFF.

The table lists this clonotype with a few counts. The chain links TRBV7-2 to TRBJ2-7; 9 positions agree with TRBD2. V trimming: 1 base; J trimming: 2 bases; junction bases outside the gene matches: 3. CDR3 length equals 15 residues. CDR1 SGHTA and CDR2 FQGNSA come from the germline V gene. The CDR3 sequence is CASSLGREGPYEQYF. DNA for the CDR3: TGTGCCAGCAGCTTAGGGCGGGAGGGCCCCTACGAGCAGTACTTC.

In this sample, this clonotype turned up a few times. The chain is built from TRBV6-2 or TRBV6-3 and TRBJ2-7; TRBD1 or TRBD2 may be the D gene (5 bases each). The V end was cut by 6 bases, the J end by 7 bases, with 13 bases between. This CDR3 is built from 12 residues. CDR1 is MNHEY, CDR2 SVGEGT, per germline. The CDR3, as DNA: TGTGCCAGCAGGCCCGCTTGGGGGGAGCAGTACTTC. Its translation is CASRPAWGEQYF.

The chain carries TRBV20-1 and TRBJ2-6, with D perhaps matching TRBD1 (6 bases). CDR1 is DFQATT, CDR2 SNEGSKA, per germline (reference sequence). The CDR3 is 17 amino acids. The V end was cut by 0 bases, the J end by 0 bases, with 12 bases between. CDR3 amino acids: CSARDRLGGSGANVLTF. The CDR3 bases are TGCAGTGCTAGAGATCGGTTAGGGGGCTCTGGGGCCAACGTCCTGACTTTC.

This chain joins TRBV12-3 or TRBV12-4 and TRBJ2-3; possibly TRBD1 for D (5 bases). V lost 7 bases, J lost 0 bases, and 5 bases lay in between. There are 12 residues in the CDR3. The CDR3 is CASTGSTDTQYF. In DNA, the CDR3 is TGTGCCAGCACAGGGAGCACAGATACGCAGTATTTT.

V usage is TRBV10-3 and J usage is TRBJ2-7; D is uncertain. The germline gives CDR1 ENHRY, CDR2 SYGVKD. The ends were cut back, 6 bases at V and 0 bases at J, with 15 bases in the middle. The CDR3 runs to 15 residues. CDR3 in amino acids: CAISLTPDRSYEQYF. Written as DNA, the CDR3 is TGTGCCATCAGCTTAACTCCAGATCGCTCCTACGAGCAGTACTTC.

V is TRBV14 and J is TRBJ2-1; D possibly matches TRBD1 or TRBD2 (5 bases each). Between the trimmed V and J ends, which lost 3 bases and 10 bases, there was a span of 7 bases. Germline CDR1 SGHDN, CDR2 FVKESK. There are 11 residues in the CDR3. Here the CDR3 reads CASSQGPEQFF. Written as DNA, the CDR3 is TGTGCCAGCAGCCAGGGACCGGAGCAGTTCTTC.

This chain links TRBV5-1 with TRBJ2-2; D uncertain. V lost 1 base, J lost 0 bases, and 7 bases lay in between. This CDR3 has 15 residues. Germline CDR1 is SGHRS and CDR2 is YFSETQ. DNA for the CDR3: TGCGCCAGCAGCTTGATGGGTTCGAACACCGGGGAGCTGTTTTTT. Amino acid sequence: CASSLMGSNTGELFF.

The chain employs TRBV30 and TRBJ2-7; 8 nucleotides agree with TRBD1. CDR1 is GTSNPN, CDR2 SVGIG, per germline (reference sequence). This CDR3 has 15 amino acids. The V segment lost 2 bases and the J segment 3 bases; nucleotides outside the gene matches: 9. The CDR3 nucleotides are TGTGCCTGGAGTTTCTTCAGGACAGGGAACTACGAGCAGTACTTC. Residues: CAWSFFRTGNYEQYF.

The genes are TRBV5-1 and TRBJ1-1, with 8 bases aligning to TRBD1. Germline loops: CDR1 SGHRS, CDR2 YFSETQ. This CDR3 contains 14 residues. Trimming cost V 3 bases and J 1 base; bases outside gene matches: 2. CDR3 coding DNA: TGCGCCAGCAGCTGGACAGGGACGAACACTGAAGCTTTCTTT. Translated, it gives CASSWTGTNTEAFF. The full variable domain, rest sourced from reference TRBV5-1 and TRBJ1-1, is KAGVTQTPRYLIKTRGQQVTLSCSPISGHRSVSWYQQTPGQGLQFLFEYFSETQRNKGNFPGRFSGRQFSNSRSEMNVSTLELGDSALYLCASSWTGTNTEAFFGQGTRLTVV.

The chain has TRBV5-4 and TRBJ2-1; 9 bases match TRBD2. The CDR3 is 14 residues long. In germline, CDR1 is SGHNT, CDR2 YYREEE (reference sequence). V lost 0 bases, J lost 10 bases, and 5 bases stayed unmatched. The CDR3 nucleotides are TGTGCCAGCAGCTTGGGACTAGCGGCACGGGAGCAGTTCTTC. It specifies CASSLGLAAREQFF.

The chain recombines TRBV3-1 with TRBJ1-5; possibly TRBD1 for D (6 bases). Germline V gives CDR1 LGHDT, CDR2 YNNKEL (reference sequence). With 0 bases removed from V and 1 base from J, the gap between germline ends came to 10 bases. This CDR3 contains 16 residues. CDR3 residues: CASSQDTGQSNQPQHF. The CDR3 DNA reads TGTGCCAGCAGCCAAGATACAGGGCAAAGCAATCAGCCCCAGCATTTT.

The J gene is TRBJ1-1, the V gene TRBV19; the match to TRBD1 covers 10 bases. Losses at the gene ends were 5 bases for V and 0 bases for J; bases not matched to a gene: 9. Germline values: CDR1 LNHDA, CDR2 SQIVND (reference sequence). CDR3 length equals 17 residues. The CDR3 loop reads CASSVRDRGPMNTEAFF. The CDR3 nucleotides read TGTGCCAGTAGTGTCCGGGACAGGGGCCCAATGAACACTGAAGCTTTCTTT.

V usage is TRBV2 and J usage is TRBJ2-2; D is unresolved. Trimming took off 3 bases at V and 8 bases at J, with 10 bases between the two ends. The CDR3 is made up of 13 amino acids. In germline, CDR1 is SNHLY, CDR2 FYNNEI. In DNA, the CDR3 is TGTGCCAGCAGTGAGAGTTACTGGGGGGAGCTGTTTTTT. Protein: CASSESYWGELFF.

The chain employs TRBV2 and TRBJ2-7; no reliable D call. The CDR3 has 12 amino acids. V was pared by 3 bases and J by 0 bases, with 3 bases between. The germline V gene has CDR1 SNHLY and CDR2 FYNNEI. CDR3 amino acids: CASSENSYEQYF. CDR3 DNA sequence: TGTGCCAGCAGTGAGAACTCCTACGAGCAGTACTTC.

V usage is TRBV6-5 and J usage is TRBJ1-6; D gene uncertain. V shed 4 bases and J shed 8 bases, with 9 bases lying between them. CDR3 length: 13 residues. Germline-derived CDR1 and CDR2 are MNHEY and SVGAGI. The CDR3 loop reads CASSLSGYSPLHF. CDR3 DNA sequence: TGTGCCAGCAGTTTGAGCGGGTATTCACCCCTCCACTTT.

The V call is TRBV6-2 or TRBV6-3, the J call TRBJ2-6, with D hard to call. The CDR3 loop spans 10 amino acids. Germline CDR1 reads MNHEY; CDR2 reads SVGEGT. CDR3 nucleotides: TGTGGTTCTGGGGCCAACGTCCTGACTTTC. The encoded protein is CGSGANVLTF.

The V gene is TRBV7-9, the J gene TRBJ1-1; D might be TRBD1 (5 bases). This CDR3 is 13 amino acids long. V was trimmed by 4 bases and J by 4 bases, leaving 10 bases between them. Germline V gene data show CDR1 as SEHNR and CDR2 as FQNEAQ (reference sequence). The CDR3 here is CASSSLGGTEAFF. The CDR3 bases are TGTGCCAGCAGCTCCCTCGGGGGCACTGAAGCTTTCTTT.

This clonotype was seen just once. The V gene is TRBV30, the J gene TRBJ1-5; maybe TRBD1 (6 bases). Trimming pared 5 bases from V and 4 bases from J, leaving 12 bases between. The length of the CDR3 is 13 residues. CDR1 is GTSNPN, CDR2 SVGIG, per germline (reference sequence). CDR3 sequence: CAWGGGRNQPQHF. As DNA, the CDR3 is TGTGCCTGGGGAGGGGGGCGTAATCAGCCCCAGCATTTT.

The CDR3 DNA is TGTGCCAGCAGCCCCCCATTAGGACGACCGGGCAATGAGCAGTTCTTC. It specifies CASSPPLGRPGNEQFF. The J gene is TRBJ2-1, the V gene TRBV7-9; no firm D call. The CDR3 length is 16 residues. Germline V gene sequence: CDR1 SEHNR, CDR2 FQNEAQ (reference sequence). Trimming took 5 bases from V and 6 from J, leaving 20 bases between them. The complete variable domain, with remaining parts taken from reference TRBV7-9 and TRBJ2-1, reads DTGVSQNPRHKITKRGQNVTFRCDPISEHNRLYWYRQTLGQGPEFLTYFQNEAQLEKSRLLSDRFSAERPKGSFSTLEIQRTEQGDSAMYLCASSPPLGRPGNEQFFGPGTRLTVL.

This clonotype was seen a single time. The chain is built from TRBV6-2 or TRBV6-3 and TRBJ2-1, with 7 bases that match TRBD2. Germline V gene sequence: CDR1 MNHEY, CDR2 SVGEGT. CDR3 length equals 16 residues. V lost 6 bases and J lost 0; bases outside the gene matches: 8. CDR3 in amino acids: CASSPSGASSYNEQFF. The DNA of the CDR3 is TGTGCCAGCAGCCCGAGCGGGGCCAGCTCCTACAATGAGCAGTTCTTC.

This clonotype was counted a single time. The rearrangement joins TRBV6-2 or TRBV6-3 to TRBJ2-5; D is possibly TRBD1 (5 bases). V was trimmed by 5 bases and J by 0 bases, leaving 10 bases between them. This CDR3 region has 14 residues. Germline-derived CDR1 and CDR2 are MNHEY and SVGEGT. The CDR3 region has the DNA TGTGCCAGCAGTCGACCAGGGAACCAAGAGACCCAGTACTTC. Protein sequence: CASSRPGNQETQYF.

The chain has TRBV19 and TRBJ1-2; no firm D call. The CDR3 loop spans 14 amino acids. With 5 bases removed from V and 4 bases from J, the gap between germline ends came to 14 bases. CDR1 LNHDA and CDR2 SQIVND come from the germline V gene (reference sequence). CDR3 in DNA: TGTGCCAGTAGTCCTGACGGCCAGATCTATGGCTACACCTTC. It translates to CASSPDGQIYGYTF.

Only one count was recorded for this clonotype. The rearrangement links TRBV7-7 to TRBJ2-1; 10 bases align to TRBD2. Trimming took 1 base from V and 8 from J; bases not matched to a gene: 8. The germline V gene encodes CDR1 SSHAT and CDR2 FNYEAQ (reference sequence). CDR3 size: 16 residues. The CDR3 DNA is TGTGCCAGCAGCTTAGTATCTAGCGGGAGATACGATGAGCAGTTCTTC. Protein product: CASSLVSSGRYDEQFF.

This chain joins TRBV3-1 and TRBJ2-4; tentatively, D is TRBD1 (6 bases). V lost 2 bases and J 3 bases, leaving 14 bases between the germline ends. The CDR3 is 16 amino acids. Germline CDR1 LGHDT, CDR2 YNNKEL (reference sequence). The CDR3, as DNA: TGTGCCAGCAGCCAATCGGGTACAGGGAACAAAAACATTCAGTACTTC. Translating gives CASSQSGTGNKNIQYF.

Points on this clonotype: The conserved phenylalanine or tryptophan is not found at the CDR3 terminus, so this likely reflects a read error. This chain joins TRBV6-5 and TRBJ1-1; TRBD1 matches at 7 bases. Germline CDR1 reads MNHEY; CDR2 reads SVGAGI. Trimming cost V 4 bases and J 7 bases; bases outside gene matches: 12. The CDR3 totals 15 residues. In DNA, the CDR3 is TGTGCCAGCAGTTGGACAGGTTTTTTGTCCGGTGAAGCTTTCTCT. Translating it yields CASSWTGFLSGEAFS.

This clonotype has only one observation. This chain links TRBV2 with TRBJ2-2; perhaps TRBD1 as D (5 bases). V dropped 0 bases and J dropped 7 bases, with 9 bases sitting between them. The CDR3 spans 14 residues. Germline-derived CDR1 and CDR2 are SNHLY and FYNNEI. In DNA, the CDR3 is TGTGCCAGCAGTGAAGCCCGACAGAACGGGGAGCTGTTTTTT. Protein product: CASSEARQNGELFF. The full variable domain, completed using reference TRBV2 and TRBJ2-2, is EPEVTQTPSHQVTQMGQEVILRCVPISNHLYFYWYRQILGQKVEFLVSFYNNEISEKSEIFDDQFSVERPDGSNFTLKIRSTKLEDSAMYFCASSEARQNGELFFGEGSRLTVL.

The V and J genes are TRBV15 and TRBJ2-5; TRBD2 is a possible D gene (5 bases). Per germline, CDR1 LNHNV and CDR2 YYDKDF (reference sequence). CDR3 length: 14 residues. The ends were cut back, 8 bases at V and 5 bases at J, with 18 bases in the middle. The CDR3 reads CATAKVGRMETQYF. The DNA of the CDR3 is TGTGCCACCGCAAAAGTAGGGAGAATGGAGACCCAGTACTTC.